These 14 T cell receptor beta chains were sequenced from one sample in a study of neurological immune-mediated disorders. TCRdb re-derived calls from the 5' RACE reads in MiXCR, one entry per CDR3 protein. Of 55,000 to 80,000 distinct CDR3 sequences listed, approximately 4.6% are singletons. Sequencing was done on a sample of PBMCs. These receptors originate from a woman in her forties or fifties with multiple sclerosis.

The table lists this clonotype with many counts. The chain combines TRBV9 with TRBJ1-2; the match to TRBD1 covers 9 bases. Germline trimming cut 1 base from V and 4 bases from J; bases unmatched to any gene: 8. CDR1 and CDR2 from the germline V gene are SGDLS and YYNGEE. The CDR3 runs to 16 residues. The DNA of the CDR3 is TGTGCCAGCAGCGTATCGACAGGGGGGGCGAGCTATGGCTACACCTTC. Protein sequence: CASSVSTGGASYGYTF.

This clonotype was recorded a few times. The V and J genes are TRBV12-3 or TRBV12-4 and TRBJ1-6; a possible D gene is TRBD1 (6 bases). The CDR3 loop spans 14 amino acids. V shed 5 bases and J shed 2 bases, with 7 bases lying between them. The CDR3, as DNA: TGTGCCAGCAGTGGACAGACCTATAATTCACCCCTCCACTTT. Translated: CASSGQTYNSPLHF.

This clonotype was counted ten times or more. This rearrangement joins TRBV15 to TRBJ1-5, with 7 nucleotides matching TRBD1. V shed 8 bases, J shed 6 bases, and the junction held 10 bases outside the gene matches. The CDR3 is 14 residues long. Germline V CDR1 and CDR2: LNHNV, YYDKDF (reference sequence). The CDR3 is CATRQRQGGQPQHF. The DNA for the CDR3 is TGTGCCACCCGGCAGCGACAGGGAGGTCAGCCCCAGCATTTT.

This clonotype was seen at least ten times. The chain carries TRBV5-6 and TRBJ1-2; D gene uncertain. Germline CDR1 SGHDT, CDR2 YYEEEE. There are 12 residues in the CDR3. Trimming took 2 bases from V and 6 from J, leaving 8 bases between them. Written as DNA, the CDR3 is TGTGCCAGCAGCTTAAAAGAGAATGGCTACACCTTC. Protein sequence: CASSLKENGYTF. The full variable domain, completed using reference TRBV5-6 and TRBJ1-2, is DAGVTQSPTHLIKTRGQQVTLRCSPKSGHDTVSWYQQALGQGPQFIFQYYEEEERQRGNFPDRFSGHQFPNYSSELNVNALLLGDSALYLCASSLKENGYTFGSGTRLTVV.

This clonotype appeared many times. The V call is TRBV3-1, the J call TRBJ2-4, with 8 positions matching TRBD1. The V gene's germline CDR1 is LGHDT and CDR2 YNNKEL (reference sequence). This CDR3 is 20 amino acids long. The V and J ends lost 1 base and 0 bases, in that order; junction bases with no gene match: 14. The CDR3: CASSQGAGTGILVAKNIQYF. The CDR3 DNA sequence: TGTGCCAGCAGCCAAGGCGCAGGGACAGGCATCCTCGTAGCCAAAAACATTCAGTACTTC. The variable domain in full, completed from reference TRBV3-1 and TRBJ2-4, reads DTAVSQTPKYLVTQMGNDKSIKCEQNLGHDTMYWYKQDSKKFLKIMFSYNNKELIINETVPNRFSPKSPDKAHLNLHINSLELGDSAVYFCASSQGAGTGILVAKNIQYFGAGTRLSVL.

This clonotype was seen at least ten times. The rearrangement links TRBV6-6 to TRBJ2-3; D assignment may be TRBD1 or TRBD2 (7 bases each). Germline V gene lookup returns CDR1 MNHNY and CDR2 SVGAGI (reference sequence). This CDR3 comprises 17 residues. Deletions cut 5 bases from V and 1 base from J, with 19 bases between. The CDR3 is CASSPFGQAGGTDTQYF. As DNA, the CDR3 is TGTGCCAGCAGTCCCTTCGGACAGGCGGGGGGCACAGATACGCAGTATTTT.

At least ten counts were recorded for this clonotype. Here the CDR3 DNA reads TGCAGTCTCAAGAGGCCAGGGGGCGTTTATAATGAAAAACTGTTTTTT. It specifies CSLKRPGGVYNEKLFF. The V and J genes are TRBV20-1 and TRBJ1-4; TRBD1 agrees at 8 bases. Germline lookup yields CDR1 DFQATT and CDR2 SNEGSKA (reference sequence). V lost 8 bases and J lost 4; bases outside the gene matches: 15. The CDR3 has 16 residues.

This clonotype was detected ten times or more. The chain recombines TRBV7-9 with TRBJ2-7; 7 bases fit TRBD2. The CDR3 is 14 amino acids. V trimming: 1 base; J trimming: 3 bases; junction bases outside the gene matches: 3. CDR1 and CDR2 from the germline V gene are SEHNR and FQNEAQ (reference sequence). This CDR3 reads CASSLEAGSYEQYV. As DNA, the CDR3 is TGTGCCAGCAGCTTAGAAGCGGGGAGCTACGAGCAGTACGTC.

This clonotype has at least ten counts. This sequence joins TRBV9 and TRBJ1-2, with 9 positions matching TRBD1. The V segment lost 4 bases and the J segment 2 bases; nucleotides outside the gene matches: 6. The CDR3 contains 15 residues. CDR1 SGDLS and CDR2 YYNGEE come from the germline V gene. Here the CDR3 reads CASSPGQGLNYGYTF. The CDR3 DNA reads as TGTGCCAGCAGCCCGGGACAGGGCTTAAACTATGGCTACACCTTC. Full variable domain (missing parts from reference TRBV9 and TRBJ1-2): DSGVTQTPKHLITATGQRVTLRCSPRSGDLSVYWYQQSLDQGLQFLIQYYNGEERAKGNILERFSAQQFPDLHSELNLSSLELGDSALYFCASSPGQGLNYGYTFGSGTRLTVV.

This clonotype was seen a few times. J is TRBJ2-1 and V is TRBV5-1; 10 bases are shared with TRBD2. The CDR3 covers 16 residues. J lost 8 bases, V lost 0 bases, and 8 bases had no gene match. CDR1 is SGHRS and CDR2 is YFSETQ in the germline V gene. CDR3 region: CASSLAILAGDYEQFF. The CDR3 coding sequence is TGCGCCAGCAGCTTGGCCATCCTAGCGGGGGACTATGAGCAGTTCTTC.

This sequence joins TRBV5-1 and TRBJ1-1, with D uncertain. V lost 0 bases and J 2 bases, leaving 5 bases between the germline ends. The CDR3 is 13 amino acids. Germline lookup yields CDR1 SGHRS and CDR2 YFSETQ. The CDR3 loop is CASSLVANTEAFF. The CDR3 DNA reads as TGCGCCAGCAGCTTGGTAGCCAACACTGAAGCTTTCTTT.

This clonotype was seen many times. The chain has TRBV7-3 and TRBJ2-7, with D possibly TRBD2 on 6 matching bases. The CDR3 consists of 16 residues. CDR1 SGHTA and CDR2 FQGTGA come from the germline V gene. V was cut by 4 bases and J by 3 bases, with 19 bases left in between. CDR3 nucleotide sequence: TGTGCCAGCAGCTGGATGGCCCTGGACTACGACTACGAGCAGTACTTC. Translating gives CASSWMALDYDYEQYF.

This clonotype was seen more than once but under ten times. The rearrangement joins TRBV7-8 to TRBJ1-3, with a weak D call TRBD1 (5 bases). From germline, CDR1 is SGHVS and CDR2 FQNEAQ. V lost 5 bases to trimming and J lost 0 bases, with 11 bases between them. The CDR3 spans 15 residues. The CDR3 region has the DNA TGTGCCAGCAGCCGGAACAGGAACTCTGGAAACACCATATATTTT. Translated: CASSRNRNSGNTIYF.

Many counts were recorded for this clonotype. V usage is TRBV12-3 or TRBV12-4 and J usage is TRBJ2-5, with 11 bases matching TRBD2. V trimming: 6 bases; J trimming: 2 bases; junction bases outside the gene matches: 2. This CDR3 is 14 amino acids long. In nucleotides, the CDR3 is TGTGCCAGCAGGGGGACTAGCGGACAAGAGACCCAGTACTTC. The encoded protein is CASRGTSGQETQYF.